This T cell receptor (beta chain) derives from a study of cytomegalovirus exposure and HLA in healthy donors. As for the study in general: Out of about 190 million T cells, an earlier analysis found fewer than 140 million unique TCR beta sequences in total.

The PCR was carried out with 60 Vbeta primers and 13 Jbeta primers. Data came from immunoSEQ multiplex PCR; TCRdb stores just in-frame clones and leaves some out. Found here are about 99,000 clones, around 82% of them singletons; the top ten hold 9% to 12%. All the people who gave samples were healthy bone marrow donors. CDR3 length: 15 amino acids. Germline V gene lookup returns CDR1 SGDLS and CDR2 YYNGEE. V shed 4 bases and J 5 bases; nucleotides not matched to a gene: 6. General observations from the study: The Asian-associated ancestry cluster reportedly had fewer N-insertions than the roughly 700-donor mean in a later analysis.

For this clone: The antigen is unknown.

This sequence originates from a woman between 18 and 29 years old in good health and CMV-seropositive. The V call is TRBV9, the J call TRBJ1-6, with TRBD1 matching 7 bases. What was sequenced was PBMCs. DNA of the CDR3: TGTGCCAGCAGCCCAGGGACAGTTAATAATTCACCCCTCCACTTT. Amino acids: CASSPGTVNNSPLHF.